This T cell receptor (beta chain) was observed in a study of shared clonotypes between healthy human individuals (dated by TCRdb to 2018 to 2021). Concerning the study at large: Two women and a few men aged 18 to 49 years were included in the cohort. To estimate repertoire size and how much clonotypes are shared between individuals, the study performed deep sequencing of blood TCR repertoires from roughly five healthy adults. For each donor, three plates each were used for CD4 naive and CD4 memory, two plates were used for CD8 naive, and one plate was used for CD8 memory. Different laboratories and diverse techniques were used to prepare libraries and sequence TCR repertoires, to increase sequencing depth and limit assay-specific biases. Between about 0.8 and 8.9 billion PBMCs per donor were obtained by leukapheresis. Paper-wide results and their limitations: Rarefaction of sorted-subset datasets indicated incomplete sequencing despite the large sequencing depth. The genetic and exposure-history diversity represented was limited by the small number of donors. Based on pairwise subsampling, the degree of clonotype sharing among donors was expected to be affected by sequencing depth. Sampling was restricted to blood, and TCR repertoires in tissue are likely to differ from TCR repertoires in blood. Compared with non-shared clonotypes, the clonotypes found in all four sorted-subset donors had higher generation probabilities. Naive subsets generally had larger estimated clonotype richness than memory subsets did. Approximately 5% of naive CD4, 3% to 4% of naive CD8, approximately 2% of memory CD4, and 0.4% of memory CD8 clonotypes were shared across a few donors.

Using the deep immunoSEQ assay, TCR CDR3 regions were amplified from genomic DNA by multiplex PCR. Genomic DNA extracted from each cell subset was distributed evenly over all wells of several immunoSEQ 96-well plates, and each plate served as one replicate. For sorted subsets, 150 to 250 ng of genomic DNA, equivalent to 30,000 or so T cell genomes, went into each replicate PCR. Purified libraries were quantified with a Qubit 3.0 fluorometer, sized on a Bioanalyzer 2100, and re-quantified with the KAPA Library Quantification kit. A separate single-read 150-cycle Illumina NextSeq 550 flow cell was used to sequence each immunoSEQ 96-well plate. As for how the authors treated the data: Because the immunoSEQ output included only junctional sequences and no quality scores, the filtering could not be the same as the filtering used for full-length reads. Sequences were annotated with PyIR, a Python wrapper for IgBLAST v1.9, using IMGT germline references to assign V/J genes and CDR3. Reads with weak V/J assignments (E-value above 1e-6), missing CDR3, stop codons, out-of-frame junctions, or ambiguous translated residues were removed. V3J clonotypes were defined as sequences sharing an identical inferred V gene, J gene, and CDR3 amino acid sequence. Percentage overlap between repertoires was computed as shared unique clonotypes divided by the size of the smaller repertoire. Richness of each repertoire was evaluated using RTK rarefaction, the Chao1 estimator, and Recon v2.1 estimates of unobserved clonotypes. For all TCRbeta clonotypes obtained by the gDNA method from a handful of donors, generation probabilities were computed with OLGA. As stored in TCRdb, this immuneACCESS dataset retains in-frame rearrangements with V and J assigned. A fraction of the clones does not appear; measured against another copy, unresolved V genes explain less than half of the discrepancy, and the remainder lacks a known reason. V and J calls plus clone size are reproduced from that table; the DNA served to infer D and trimming. The sample table holds about 2.1 million clones, of which just under 95% were seen once. Together, the top ten hold less than 2% of the sample.

Comments on this clone: Its recognized antigen is unknown. No base quality information exists; no much larger clone differs at one position.

CD8 naive samples were obtained by positive selection for CCR7 among CD45RO-negative cells, yielding a CD45RA+CCR7+ population from which TemRA cells were excluded. Donors were healthy HIV-negative adults with no recently reported acute infections or vaccinations. Every donor was a Caucasian adult residing in Nashville, Tennessee, USA. Blood was obtained by leukapheresis, after which PBMCs were separated by Ficoll-Histopaque density gradient centrifugation and cryopreserved in liquid nitrogen vapor phase. Analytical flow cytometry was used to check the purity and quantity of each magnetically sorted T cell population. From each sorted fraction, genomic DNA was isolated and quantified by UV absorbance on a Nanodrop 2000c. The CDR3 sequence holds 15 residues, the cysteine and phenylalanine included. The kept DNA is CDR3 alone, 45 bases in frame from the first base. Per the germline V gene (reference sequence), LNHNV is the CDR1 and YYDKDF is the CDR2. V is clipped by 2 bases and J by 1 base, and the sequence between their germline boundaries is 12 bases long.

The source material was naive CD8+ T cells from PBMCs. This specimen's cell subset or site label, per the study, means: CD45RA+CCR7+. This clonotype originated in a man younger than 35 in good health. Some clones in this sample may be carry-over from other donors' samples. The receptor chain draws on TRBV15 and TRBJ2-7; the D gene may be TRBD1 or TRBD2, since each aligns over 5 bases. The sequenced DNA is TGTGCCACCAGCAGATACAGTGGGGGATCCTACGAGCAGTACTTC. Translated, this is CATSRYSGGSYEQYF.